The 18 T cell receptor beta chains listed next were all sequenced from one sample in a study of T cells after posttransplantation cyclophosphamide (dated by TCRdb to 2016 to 2017). The intended sense of this specimen's treatment or condition label: high-dose cyclophosphamide on days +3 and +4 as single-agent GVHD prophylaxis. PTCy patients received busulfan and fludarabine conditioning, a related or unrelated marrow graft, and cyclophosphamide on days +3 and +4. To prepare the library, the immunoSEQ multiplex PCR assay was applied. TCRdb took over this immuneACCESS table, retaining in-frame rearrangements with V and J assigned. Such tables are incomplete; in checked studies, under half of the missing clones stem from an unresolved V gene, and the remainder is unexplained. This sample holds over 3,500 clones; about 76% were observed only once. The top ten hold roughly two fifths of the sample. The sequenced sample was PBMCs, obtained about 27 days after a stem cell transplant with posttransplant cyclophosphamide. These receptors came from a male patient in his fifties who received an allogeneic stem cell transplant from an unrelated donor, was CMV-positive, and had acute GVHD only. Donor T cells from the graft may be present among the T cells after a transplant.

The chain joins TRBV28 to TRBJ2-7, with D unclear. The CDR3 runs to 15 residues. The V gene's germline CDR1 is MDHEN and CDR2 SYDVKM. With 7 bases removed from V and 2 bases from J, the gap between germline ends came to 18 bases. CDR3 bases: TGTGCCAGCACCCTCAGCTATCGCGGTACCTACGAGCAGTACTTC. This gives the protein CASTLSYRGTYEQYF.

The genes are TRBV7-6 and TRBJ1-1; possible D gene TRBD1, 5 bases. V was trimmed by 8 bases and J by 1 base, leaving 11 bases between them. In germline, CDR1 is SGHVS, CDR2 FNYEAQ. The CDR3 totals 13 residues. The CDR3 sequence is CASRRGGNTEAFF. CDR3 nucleotide sequence: TGTGCCAGCCGACGGGGGGGGAACACTGAAGCTTTCTTT. Based on the CDR3 plus reference TRBV7-6 and TRBJ1-1, the full variable domain is GAGVSQSPRYKVTKRGQDVALRCDPISGHVSLYWYRQALGQGPEFLTYFNYEAQQDKSGLPNDRFSAERPEGSISTLTIQRTEQRDSAMYRCASRRGGNTEAFFGQGTRLTVV.

The chain employs TRBV4-1 and TRBJ1-3; D not resolved. Germline V gene lookup returns CDR1 MGHRA and CDR2 YSYEKL. The V end was cut by 0 bases, the J end by 0 bases, with 12 bases between. The CDR3 covers 17 residues. The CDR3 region is CASSQDGRPFSGNTIYF. CDR3 nucleotide sequence: TGCGCCAGCAGCCAAGATGGGAGGCCCTTCTCTGGAAACACCATATATTTT.

The chain joins TRBV29-1 to TRBJ2-1; maybe TRBD1 (6 bases). V was clipped by 5 bases and J by 0 bases, with 11 bases between them. The CDR3 spans 14 residues. Germline loops: CDR1 SQVTM, CDR2 ANQGSEA. In DNA form, the CDR3 reads TGCAGCGTTCTTGGGACAAGCTCCTACAATGAGCAGTTCTTC. This codes for CSVLGTSSYNEQFF.

This chain links TRBV11-1 with TRBJ2-5; D remains unclear. The CDR3 runs 13 residues. The V end lost 4 bases, the J end lost 1 base, and 7 bases lay between the germline ends. In germline, CDR1 is SGHAT, CDR2 FQDESV (reference sequence). CDR3 in amino acids: CASSSGVQETQYF. The CDR3 DNA sequence: TGTGCCAGCAGCTCGGGTGTCCAAGAGACCCAGTACTTC. Together with reference TRBV11-1 and TRBJ2-5, the CDR3 gives the full variable domain: EAEVAQSPRYKITEKSQAVAFWCDPISGHATLYWYRQILGQGPELLVQFQDESVVDDSQLPKDRFSAERLKGVDSTLKIQPAELGDSAMYLCASSSGVQETQYFGPGTRLLVL.

V gene TRBV18 combines with J gene TRBJ2-1; 7 bases are shared with TRBD1. J lost 1 base, V lost 3 bases, and 12 bases had no gene match. Germline V gene sequence: CDR1 KGHSH, CDR2 LQKENI. This CDR3 is 18 amino acids long. The CDR3 DNA reads TGTGCCAGCTCACCCATCCTTGACAGGGTCGGTTCCTACAATGAGCAGTTCTTC. Its translation: CASSPILDRVGSYNEQFF. Full variable domain (missing parts from reference TRBV18 and TRBJ2-1): NAGVMQNPRHLVRRRGQEARLRCSPMKGHSHVYWYRQLPEEGLKFMVYLQKENIIDESGMPKERFSAEFPKEGPSILRIQQVVRGDSAAYFCASSPILDRVGSYNEQFFGPGTRLTVL.

V is TRBV7-2 and J is TRBJ2-7; 10 bases are a match to TRBD2. The CDR3 sequence is 16 residues long. V dropped 2 bases and J dropped 3; count of bases not matched to a gene: 7. The germline V gene has CDR1 SGHTA and CDR2 FQGNSA. In DNA, the CDR3 is TGTGCCAGCAGCTTAAAACAGCGGGAGGGAAGCTACGAGCAGTACTTC. Its protein is CASSLKQREGSYEQYF. Complete variable domain (other parts from reference TRBV7-2 and TRBJ2-7): GAGVSQSPSNKVTEKGKDVELRCDPISGHTALYWYRQSLGQGLEFLIYFQGNSAPDKSGLPSDRFSAERTGGSVSTLTIQRTQQEDSAVYLCASSLKQREGSYEQYFGPGTRLTVT.

The chain is built from TRBV28 and TRBJ1-1; no firm D call. Germline loops: CDR1 MDHEN, CDR2 SYDVKM. The length of the CDR3 is 14 residues. With 3 bases removed from V and 2 bases from J, the gap between germline ends came to 10 bases. The CDR3 reads CASSFLSVNTEAFF. The CDR3 region has the DNA TGTGCCAGCAGTTTCCTTTCGGTCAACACTGAAGCTTTCTTT.

This clone was detected only a few times. The rearrangement joins TRBV5-6 to TRBJ1-1; D possibly corresponds to TRBD1 (5 bases). CDR3 length equals 15 residues. The V end was cut by 4 bases, the J end by 0 bases, with 13 bases between. Germline V gene data show CDR1 as SGHDT and CDR2 as YYEEEE. Written as DNA, the CDR3 is TGTGCCAGCAGCCTGGGGGGGGATATGAACACTGAAGCTTTCTTT. It is translated as CASSLGGDMNTEAFF.

The chain recombines TRBV25-1 with TRBJ2-1; the D gene is possibly TRBD2 (6 bases). Germline lookup yields CDR1 MGHDK and CDR2 SYGVNS. This CDR3 contains 15 residues. Trimming removed 6 bases at V and 6 bases at J, with 18 bases between. CDR3 coding DNA: TGTGCCAGCAGCCGTACGGGACTGGATCGCAATGAGCAGTTCTTC. This sequence encodes CASSRTGLDRNEQFF. Based on the CDR3 plus reference TRBV25-1 and TRBJ2-1, the full variable domain is EADIYQTPRYLVIGTGKKITLECSQTMGHDKMYWYQQDPGMELHLIHYSYGVNSTEKGDLSSESTVSRIRTEHFPLTLESARPSHTSQYLCASSRTGLDRNEQFFGPGTRLTVL.

The V call is TRBV7-9, the J call TRBJ2-3; 12 nucleotides agree with TRBD2. The length of the CDR3 is 16 residues. After removal of 2 bases from V and 2 bases from J, the junction contained 2 bases not matched to a gene. CDR1 is SEHNR and CDR2 is FQNEAQ in the germline V gene (reference sequence). The CDR3 bases are TGTGCCAGCAGCTTACTAGCGGGGGGGCTCACAGATACGCAGTATTTT. It encodes CASSLLAGGLTDTQYF.

The rearrangement uses TRBV5-4 and TRBJ1-5, with D possibly matching TRBD1 (5 bases). The CDR3 loop spans 12 amino acids. CDR1 and CDR2 from the germline V gene are SGHNT and YYREEE (reference sequence). Trimming took 5 bases from V and 6 from J, leaving 9 bases between them. The CDR3 DNA follows: TGTGCCAGCAGTGTTGACAGTCAGCCCCAGCATTTT. This gives the protein CASSVDSQPQHF.

This clone has a handful of counts. The chain links TRBV19 to TRBJ2-1; D unclear. CDR3 length: 13 residues. V lost 5 bases, J lost 4 bases, and 9 bases lay in between. Germline assignment: CDR1 LNHDA and CDR2 SQIVND (reference sequence). Here the CDR3 reads CASSSRWYNEQFF. The CDR3 nucleotides read TGTGCCAGTAGTTCTAGATGGTACAATGAGCAGTTCTTC.

V is TRBV9 and J is TRBJ2-1; 10 bases map to TRBD2. The junction had 16 bases not matched to a gene; V was cut back by 4 bases and J by 9 bases. Germline values: CDR1 SGDLS, CDR2 YYNGEE. CDR3 size: 17 residues. The CDR3: CASSRTASGGPVGEQFF. DNA of the CDR3: TGTGCCAGCAGCCGCACGGCTAGCGGGGGCCCCGTAGGTGAGCAGTTCTTC.

V is TRBV5-1 and J is TRBJ2-1; no clear D. The germline V gene has CDR1 SGHRS and CDR2 YFSETQ. The CDR3 is 16 amino acids. The ends were cut back, 1 base at V and 0 bases at J, with 11 bases in the middle. The CDR3 DNA sequence: TGCGCCAGCAGCTTGTTAGCCGATAGCTCCTACAATGAGCAGTTCTTC. It specifies CASSLLADSSYNEQFF.

The chain carries TRBV4-1 and TRBJ2-1; TRBD2 matches 10 bases. The CDR3 has 16 residues. After removal of 4 bases from V and 0 bases from J, the junction contained 3 bases not matched to a gene. Germline CDR1 MGHRA, CDR2 YSYEKL. CDR3 residues: CASSPIAGGSYNEQFF. The DNA of the CDR3 is TGCGCCAGCAGCCCAATAGCGGGGGGCTCCTACAATGAGCAGTTCTTC.

This chain joins TRBV7-3 and TRBJ2-2; 7 nucleotides agree with TRBD2. The CDR3 spans 14 residues. Germline-derived CDR1 and CDR2 are SGHTA and FQGTGA. With 3 bases clipped from V and 4 bases from J, the junction kept 2 bases outside the gene matches. DNA for the CDR3: TGTGCCAGCAGCTTTGGGGAGGGCACCGGGGAGCTGTTTTTT. It yields the protein CASSFGEGTGELFF.

This chain uses TRBV7-2 with TRBJ1-4; 10 bases fit TRBD1. CDR1 and CDR2 (germline): SGHTA, FQGNSA. Unmatched junction bases numbered 7, after V lost 5 bases and J lost 7 bases. This CDR3 has 15 amino acids. This CDR3 is CASSLAGTGVEKLFF. The CDR3 DNA follows: TGTGCCAGCAGCCTGGCCGGGACAGGGGTTGAAAAACTGTTTTTT.